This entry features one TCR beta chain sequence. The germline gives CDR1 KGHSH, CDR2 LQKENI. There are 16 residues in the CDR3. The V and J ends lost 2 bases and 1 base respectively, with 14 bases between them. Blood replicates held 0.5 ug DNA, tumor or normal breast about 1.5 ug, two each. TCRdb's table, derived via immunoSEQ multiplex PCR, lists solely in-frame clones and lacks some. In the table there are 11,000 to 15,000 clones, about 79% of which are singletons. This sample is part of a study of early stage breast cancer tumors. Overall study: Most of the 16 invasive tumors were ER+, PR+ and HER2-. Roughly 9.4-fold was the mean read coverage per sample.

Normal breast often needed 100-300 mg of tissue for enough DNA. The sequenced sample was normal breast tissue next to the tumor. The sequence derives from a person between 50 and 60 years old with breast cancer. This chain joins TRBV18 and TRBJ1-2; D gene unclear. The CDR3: CASSPGSDYINYGYTF. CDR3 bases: TGTGCCAGCTCACCAGGAAGCGACTATATTAACTATGGCTACACCTTC.